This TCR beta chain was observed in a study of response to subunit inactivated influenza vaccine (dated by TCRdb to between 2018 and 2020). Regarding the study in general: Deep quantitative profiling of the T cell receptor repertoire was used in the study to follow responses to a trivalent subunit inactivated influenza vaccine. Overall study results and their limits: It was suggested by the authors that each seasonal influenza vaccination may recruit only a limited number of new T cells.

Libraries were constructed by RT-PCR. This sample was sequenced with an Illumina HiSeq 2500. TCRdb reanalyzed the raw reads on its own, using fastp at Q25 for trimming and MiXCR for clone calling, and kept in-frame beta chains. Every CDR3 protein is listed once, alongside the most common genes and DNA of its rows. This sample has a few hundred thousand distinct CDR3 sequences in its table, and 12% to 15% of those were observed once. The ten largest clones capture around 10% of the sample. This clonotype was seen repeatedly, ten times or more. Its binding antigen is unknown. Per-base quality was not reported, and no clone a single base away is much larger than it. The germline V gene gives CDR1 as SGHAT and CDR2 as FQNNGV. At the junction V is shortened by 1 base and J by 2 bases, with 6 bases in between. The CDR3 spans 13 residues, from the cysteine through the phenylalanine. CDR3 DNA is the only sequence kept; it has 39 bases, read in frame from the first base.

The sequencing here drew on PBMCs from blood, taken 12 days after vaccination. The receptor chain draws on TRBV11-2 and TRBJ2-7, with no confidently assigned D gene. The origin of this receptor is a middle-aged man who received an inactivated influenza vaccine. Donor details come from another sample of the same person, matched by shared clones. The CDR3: CASSLGRTYEQYF. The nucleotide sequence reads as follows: TGTGCCAGCAGCTTAGGCAGAACCTACGAGCAGTACTTC.